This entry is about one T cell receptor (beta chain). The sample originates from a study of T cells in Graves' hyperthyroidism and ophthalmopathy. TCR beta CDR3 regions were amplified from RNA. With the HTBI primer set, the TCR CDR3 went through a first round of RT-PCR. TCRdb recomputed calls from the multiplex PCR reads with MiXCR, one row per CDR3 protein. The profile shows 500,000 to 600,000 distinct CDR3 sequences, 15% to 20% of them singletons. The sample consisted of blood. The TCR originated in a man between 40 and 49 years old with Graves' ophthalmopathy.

CDR3 sequence (DNA): TGCGCCAGCAGCTTGGCCGTGGGGGGGGCACAAGAGACCCAGTACTTC. Translated: CASSLAVGGAQETQYF. The chain is built from TRBV5-1 and TRBJ2-5, with a possible D match to TRBD2 (7 bases). The CDR3 runs 16 residues. V gave up 0 bases and J gave up 2 bases, with 14 bases separating them. The V gene's germline CDR1 is SGHRS and CDR2 YFSETQ.